The T cell receptor (beta chain) under discussion was sequenced for a study of blood T cells in healthy people across ages (dated by TCRdb to 2014 to 2015). For context, the study as a whole: In model experiments, roughly one uniquely barcoded TCR beta cDNA molecule per two T cells was captured by template switching. The donors were split into four age groups: young (average 16 years), middle-aged (39), aged (more than 55) and long-lived (about 74). The study measured age-related changes in TCR beta repertoire diversity using deep sequencing normalized with unique cDNA molecular identifiers. To avoid experimental bias, donors of different ages were distributed randomly across sequencing lanes. The study analyzed two additional independent replicas of 1 million unique cDNA reads from the same blood draw for two donors, one aged 18 to 29 and one aged 80 or older.

The library was prepared using 5' RACE. Sequencing took place on an Illumina HiSeq 2500. The second PCR ran for about 6 to 12 cycles and used a J-beta primer mix along with a sample-barcoded 5' primer. A template-switch 5' adaptor carrying 12 random nucleotides introduced a unique molecular identifier onto each TCR beta cDNA molecule. At least 3 million CDR3-containing paired-end reads were obtained from each sample. The Mint cDNA synthesis kit, primed by a TRBC-specific oligonucleotide, was used to synthesize first-strand cDNA from all RNA. Following uracil-DNA glycosylase treatment, a first 18-cycle PCR with universal primers M1SS and BC2_uni_R was performed on all cDNA. In the paper's pipeline: Normalization of each sample was performed by random selection of 1 million high-quality reads, each carrying a distinct molecular identifier. Reads with shared molecular identifiers were discarded instead of being binned into consensus sequences. MiTCR, with a Q25 quality threshold and the strictest error-elimination algorithm, was used for CDR3 identification, clonotype clustering and error correction. A nonparametric unseen species model with Euler transformation was used to estimate a lower bound on total TCR beta diversity. TCRdb applied fastp at Q25 and MiXCR to the public reads, then kept only in-frame beta chains. Merged by CDR3 protein, the rows form single entries marked with the most common genes and DNA. These V and J calls originate from TCRdb's pipeline instead of the authors' own analysis. A total of 550,000 to 650,000 distinct CDR3 sequences appear in this sample, roughly 30% of them only once. 15% to 18% of the sample is in the top ten clones.

V has 6 bases trimmed and J has 6 bases trimmed; junction bases matching no gene number 10. From the germline V gene (reference sequence), CDR1 is DFQATT and CDR2 is SNEGSKA. The CDR3 starts with the cysteine, ends with the phenylalanine, and has 14 residues. The retained sequence is limited to the CDR3, 42 bases, with the frame set at the first base. The approximately 39 donors, aged about 6 to 90 years, were systemically healthy Caucasian individuals from Russia. Approximately 9.3 milliliters of peripheral blood were drawn from each donor into EDTA-treated Vacutainer tubes. Ficoll-Paque density-gradient centrifugation was used to isolate PBMCs, with at least 7 million per sample. Trizol reagent was used to extract total RNA from the PBMCs, yielding at least 5 micrograms per sample. The percentages of naive CD45RAhigh/CD27high T cells were determined by flow cytometry on a PBMC aliquot from every donor.

The sample holds many counts of this clonotype. Its recognized antigen is unknown. There are no base qualities to consult, and no much larger clone falls within one base. What the study reported, not specific to this receptor: Total diversity estimates from one million sequenced T cells were considered lower bounds and underestimates. Compared with the aged group, the long-lived group had more naive CD4+ T cells, fewer expanded clones and increased TCR diversity, suggesting age selection. Bulk unsorted PBMC profiling prevented conclusive comparison of naive and antigen-experienced compartments. Because the CMV infection status of the donors was unknown, age-related changes in expanded clonotypes may potentially have been confounded. A strong correlation was found between observed TCR beta diversity and the percentage of naive T cells measured by flow cytometry. As age increased, observed TCR beta diversity per million T cells dropped in a roughly linear way, and a significant reduction was already evident by age 40.

Sequenced sample: blood. This receptor was identified in a woman older than 75 in good health. The chain was built from TRBV20-1 and TRBJ2-7; 11 bases in between match TRBD1. The CDR3 region reads CSAENGQGALEQYF. The DNA is TGCAGTGCGGAAAACGGACAGGGGGCGCTCGAGCAGTACTTC.